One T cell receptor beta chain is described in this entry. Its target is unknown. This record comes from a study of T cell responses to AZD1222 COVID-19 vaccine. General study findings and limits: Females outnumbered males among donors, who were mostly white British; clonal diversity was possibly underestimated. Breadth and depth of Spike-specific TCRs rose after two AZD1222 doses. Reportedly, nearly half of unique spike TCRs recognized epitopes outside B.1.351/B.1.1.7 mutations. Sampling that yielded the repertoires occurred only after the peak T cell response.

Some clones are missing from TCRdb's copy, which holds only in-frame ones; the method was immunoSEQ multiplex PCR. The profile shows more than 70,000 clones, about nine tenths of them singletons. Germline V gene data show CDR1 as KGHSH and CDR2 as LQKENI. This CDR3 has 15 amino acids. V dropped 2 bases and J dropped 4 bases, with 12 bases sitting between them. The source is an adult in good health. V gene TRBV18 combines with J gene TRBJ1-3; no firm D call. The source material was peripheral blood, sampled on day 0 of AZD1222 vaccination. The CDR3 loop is CASSPNSSPGNTIYF. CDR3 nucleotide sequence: TGTGCCAGCTCACCAAACAGCTCACCCGGAAACACCATATATTTT.